This T cell receptor beta chain was found in a study of blood T cell repertoires in COVID-19. Study-level information: PBMCs, B-cell-depleted T cells, or T cells were the source of the cDNA or gDNA that made up the material.

Under the authors' procedure: Estimated nucleated cell counts came from reference gene primer amplification. Data came from immunoSEQ multiplex PCR; TCRdb stores just in-frame clones and leaves some out. V, J and clone size derive from that table, while D and trimming were established from the DNA sequence. The data hold 80,000 to 95,000 clones, with approximately 86% observed a single time. The V and J ends lost 4 bases and 13 bases, in that order; junction bases with no gene match: 9. CDR3 size: 13 residues. CDR1 and CDR2 from the germline V gene are LGHDT and YNNKEL (reference sequence). This clonotype was sampled from a man between 65 and 85 years old with acute or convalescent COVID-19. Sequencing input: peripheral blood. V is TRBV3-1 (or the pseudogene TRBV3-2) and J is TRBJ2-1; TRBD1 aligns across 8 bases. The CDR3 region has the DNA TGTGCCAGCAGCCCTCGACAGGGGATGGAACAGTTCTTC. Amino acids: CASSPRQGMEQFF.